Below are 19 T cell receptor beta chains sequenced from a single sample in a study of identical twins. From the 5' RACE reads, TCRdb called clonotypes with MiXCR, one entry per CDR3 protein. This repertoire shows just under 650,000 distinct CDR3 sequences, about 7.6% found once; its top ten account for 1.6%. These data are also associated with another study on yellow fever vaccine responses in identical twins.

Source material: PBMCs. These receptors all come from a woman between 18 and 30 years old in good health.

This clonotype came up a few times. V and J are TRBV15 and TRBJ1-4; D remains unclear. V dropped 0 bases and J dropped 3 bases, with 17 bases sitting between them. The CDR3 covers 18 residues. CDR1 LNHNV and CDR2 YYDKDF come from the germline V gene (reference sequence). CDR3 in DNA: TGTGCCACCAGCAGAGATGGTTGGGCGGGAGCAGCTAATGAAAAACTGTTTTTT. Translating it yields CATSRDGWAGAANEKLFF.

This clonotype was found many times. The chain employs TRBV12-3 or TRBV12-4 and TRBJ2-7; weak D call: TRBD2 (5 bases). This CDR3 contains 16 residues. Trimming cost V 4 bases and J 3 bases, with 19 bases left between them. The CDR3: CASSSSDFGEDYEQYF. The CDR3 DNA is TGTGCCAGCAGTTCCTCGGACTTTGGGGAAGACTACGAGCAGTACTTC.

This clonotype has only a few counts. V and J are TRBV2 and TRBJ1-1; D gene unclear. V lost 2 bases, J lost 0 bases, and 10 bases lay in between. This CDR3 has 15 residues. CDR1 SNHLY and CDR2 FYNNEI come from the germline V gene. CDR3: CASSEPAGLNTEAFF. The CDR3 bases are TGTGCCAGCAGTGAACCGGCGGGCCTGAACACTGAAGCTTTCTTT.

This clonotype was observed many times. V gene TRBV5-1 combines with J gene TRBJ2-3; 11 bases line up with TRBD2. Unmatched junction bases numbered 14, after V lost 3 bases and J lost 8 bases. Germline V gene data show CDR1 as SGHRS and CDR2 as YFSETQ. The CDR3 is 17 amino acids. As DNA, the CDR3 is TGCGCCAGCAGCTACGGACTAGCGGGCACCTCGTCGGGTACGCAGTATTTT. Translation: CASSYGLAGTSSGTQYF.

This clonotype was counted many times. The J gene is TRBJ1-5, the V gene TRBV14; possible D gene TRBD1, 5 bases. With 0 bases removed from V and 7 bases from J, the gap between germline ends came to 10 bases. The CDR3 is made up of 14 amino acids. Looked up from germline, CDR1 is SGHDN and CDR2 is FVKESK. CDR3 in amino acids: CASSQDGGEQPQHF. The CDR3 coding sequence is TGTGCCAGCAGCCAAGATGGGGGAGAGCAGCCCCAGCATTTT.

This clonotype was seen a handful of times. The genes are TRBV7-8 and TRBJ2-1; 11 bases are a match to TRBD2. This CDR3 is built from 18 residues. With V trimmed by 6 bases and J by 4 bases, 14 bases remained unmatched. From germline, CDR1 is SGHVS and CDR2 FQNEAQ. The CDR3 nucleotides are TGTGCCAGCAGTTCTCTATCCCCCACTAGCGGGGGATACAATGAGCAGTTCTTC. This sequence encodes CASSSLSPTSGGYNEQFF.

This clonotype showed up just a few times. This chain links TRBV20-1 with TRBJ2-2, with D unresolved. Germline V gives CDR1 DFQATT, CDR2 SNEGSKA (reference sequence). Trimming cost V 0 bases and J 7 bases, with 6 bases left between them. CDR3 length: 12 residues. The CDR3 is CSARDPSGELFF. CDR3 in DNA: TGCAGTGCTAGAGACCCTAGCGGGGAGCTGTTTTTT.

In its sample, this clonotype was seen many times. The CDR3 protein is CASTGTGDQPQHF. Written as DNA, the CDR3 is TGTGCCAGCACCGGGACAGGGGATCAGCCCCAGCATTTT. The chain employs TRBV18 and TRBJ1-5, with 10 nucleotides matching TRBD1. Germline-derived CDR1 and CDR2 are KGHSH and LQKENI. CDR3 length equals 13 residues. V lost 8 bases and J lost 5; bases outside the gene matches: 3. The complete variable domain, with remaining parts taken from reference TRBV18 and TRBJ1-5, reads NAGVMQNPRHLVRRRGQEARLRCSPMKGHSHVYWYRQLPEEGLKFMVYLQKENIIDESGMPKERFSAEFPKEGPSILRIQQVVRGDSAAYFCASTGTGDQPQHFGDGTRLSIL.

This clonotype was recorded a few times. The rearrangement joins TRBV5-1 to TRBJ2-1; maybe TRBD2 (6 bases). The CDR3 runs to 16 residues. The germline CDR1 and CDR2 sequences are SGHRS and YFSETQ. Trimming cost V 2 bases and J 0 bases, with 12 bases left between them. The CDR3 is CASSLGAGPSYNEQFF. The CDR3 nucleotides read TGCGCCAGCAGCTTAGGTGCGGGACCCTCCTACAATGAGCAGTTCTTC.

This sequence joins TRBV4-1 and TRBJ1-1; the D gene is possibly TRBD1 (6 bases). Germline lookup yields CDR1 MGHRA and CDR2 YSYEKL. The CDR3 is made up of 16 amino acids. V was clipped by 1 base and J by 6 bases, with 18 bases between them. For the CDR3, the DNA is TGCGCCAGCAGCCAAGTGGGGAGCGGGACATATGCTGAAGCTTTCTTT. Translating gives CASSQVGSGTYAEAFF.

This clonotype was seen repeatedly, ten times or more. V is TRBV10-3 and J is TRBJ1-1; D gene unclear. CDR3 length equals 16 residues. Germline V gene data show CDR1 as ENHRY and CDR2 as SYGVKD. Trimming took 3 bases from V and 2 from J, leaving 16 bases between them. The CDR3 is CAISDKAGRPNTEAFF. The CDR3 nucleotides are TGTGCCATCAGTGATAAGGCCGGCAGGCCTAACACTGAAGCTTTCTTT.

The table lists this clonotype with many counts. CDR3 sequence reads: CATSRGLVEAFF. The CDR3 DNA reads as TGTGCCACCAGCAGAGGTCTCGTTGAAGCTTTCTTT. The rearrangement links TRBV15 to TRBJ1-1; D gene uncertain. V gave up 1 base and J gave up 7 bases, with 7 bases separating them. This CDR3 contains 12 residues. The germline CDR1 and CDR2 sequences are LNHNV and YYDKDF (reference sequence).

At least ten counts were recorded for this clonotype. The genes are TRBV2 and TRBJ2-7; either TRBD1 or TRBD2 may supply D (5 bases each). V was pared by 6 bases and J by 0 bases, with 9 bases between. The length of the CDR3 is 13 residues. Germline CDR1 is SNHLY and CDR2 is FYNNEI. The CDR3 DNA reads TGTGCCAGCAGAGCAGGGAGCTCCTACGAGCAGTACGTC. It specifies CASRAGSSYEQYV.

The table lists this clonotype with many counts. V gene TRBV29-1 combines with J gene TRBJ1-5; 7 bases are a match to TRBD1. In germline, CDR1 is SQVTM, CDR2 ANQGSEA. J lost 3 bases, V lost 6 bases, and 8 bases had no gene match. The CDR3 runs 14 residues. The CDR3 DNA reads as TGCAGCGTCCGAATAGGGACAGACAATCAGCCCCAGCATTTT. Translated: CSVRIGTDNQPQHF.

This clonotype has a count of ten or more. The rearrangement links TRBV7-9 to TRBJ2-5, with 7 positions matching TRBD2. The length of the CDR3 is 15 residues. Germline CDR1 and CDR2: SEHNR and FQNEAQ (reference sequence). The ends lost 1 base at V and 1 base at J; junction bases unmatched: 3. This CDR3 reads CASSLGPSGQETQYF. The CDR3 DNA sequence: TGTGCCAGCAGCTTAGGTCCTAGCGGCCAAGAGACCCAGTACTTC.

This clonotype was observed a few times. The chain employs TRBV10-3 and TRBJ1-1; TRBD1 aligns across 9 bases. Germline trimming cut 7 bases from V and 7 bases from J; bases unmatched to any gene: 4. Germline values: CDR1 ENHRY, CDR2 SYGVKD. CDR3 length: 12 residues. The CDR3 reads CAITQDRGEAFF. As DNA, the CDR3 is TGTGCCATCACCCAGGACAGGGGTGAAGCTTTCTTT.

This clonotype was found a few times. The CDR3 region has the DNA TGCAGTGCTAGATCGGGCTGGCGGGGGAAGCAGTACTTC. It encodes CSARSGWRGKQYF. This sequence joins TRBV20-1 and TRBJ2-7; TRBD2 matches at 7 bases. CDR3 length: 13 amino acids. CDR1 DFQATT and CDR2 SNEGSKA come from the germline V gene (reference sequence). The J segment lost 8 bases and the V segment lost 2 bases, leaving 9 bases of the junction unmatched.

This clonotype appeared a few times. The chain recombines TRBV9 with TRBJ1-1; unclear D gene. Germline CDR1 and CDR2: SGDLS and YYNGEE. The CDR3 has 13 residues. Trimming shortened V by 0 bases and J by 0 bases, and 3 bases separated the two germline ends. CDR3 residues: CASSVVMNTEAFF. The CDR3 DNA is TGTGCCAGCAGCGTAGTTATGAACACTGAAGCTTTCTTT.

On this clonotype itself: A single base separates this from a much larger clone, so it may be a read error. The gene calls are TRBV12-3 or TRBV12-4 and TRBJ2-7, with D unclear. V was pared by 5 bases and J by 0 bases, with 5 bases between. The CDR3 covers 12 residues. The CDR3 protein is CASSRHSYEQYF. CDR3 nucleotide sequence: TGTGCCAGCAGTCGACACTCCTACGAGCAGTACTTC.